This T cell receptor (beta chain) appears in the sequencing data of a study of cytomegalovirus exposure and HLA in healthy donors. The study, taken as a whole, reports: Owing to their indistinguishability, certain V segments, notably TRBV6-2 and TRBV6-3, were excluded.

This CDR3 is 15 amino acids long. CDR1 LGHNA and CDR2 YSLEER come from the germline V gene. V lost 3 bases and J 1 base, leaving 11 bases between the germline ends. Note on this clone: Antigen specificity is unknown.

PCR involved 60 Vbeta and 13 Jbeta primers. In the original analysis: Counted up in a later analysis, unique TCR beta chains came to some 72 million, with around 9.9 million shared. The assay was immunoSEQ multiplex PCR, and TCRdb's table has in-frame clones only and misses some. That table furnishes V, J and clone size, whereas the DNA furnished D and trimming. The sample records more than 95,000 clones, about 70% being singletons. This chain joins TRBV4-3 and TRBJ2-3; weak D call: TRBD1 (6 bases). The sequencing sample was made of PBMCs. The clonotype comes from a female donor in good health and CMV-seropositive. As DNA, the CDR3 is TGCGCCAGCAGCCAGGACCGACAGGGCACAGATACGCAGTATTTT. This codes for CASSQDRQGTDTQYF.